The rows below give T cell receptor beta chains drawn from one sample of a study of control samples from healthy donors and cancer patients. Sequencing was performed with immunoSEQ multiplex PCR; in TCRdb, only in-frame clones are kept and a portion is missing. The data show approximately 66,000 clones, 90% seen once. The sequenced material came from PBMCs. These receptors were collected from a man aged 55 to 70 with colorectal cancer. CDR3s include the opening cysteine and the closing phenylalanine or tryptophan. D genes are given only for firm matches. Expanded clones are given a class, and other clones once, few, many or no size at all.

>TRBV6-2/TRBV6-3|NA|TRBJ2-5|TRBD2
TGTGCCAGCAGTTACAAGCTAGCGGGGGGGCGGCAAGAGACCCAGTACTTC
CASSYKLAGGRQETQYF
>TRBV18|NA|TRBJ2-3|NA
TGTGCCAGCTCACCAATGTGGACGGATACGCAGTATTTT
CASSPMWTDTQYF
>TRBV4-2|NA|TRBJ1-1|NA
TGTGCCAGCAGCCCGGGTGAAGGGGGACCCAATGAAGCTTTCTTT
CASSPGEGGPNEAFF
>TRBV19|NA|TRBJ1-6|NA
TGTGCCAGTAGTAAGACGGTCACCTATAATTCACCCCTCCACTTT
CASSKTVTYNSPLHF
>TRBV5-1|NA|TRBJ2-7|TRBD1
TGCGCCAGCAGCCGATCCGGGACAGGGGATTACGAGCAGTACTTC
CASSRSGTGDYEQYF
>TRBV3-1/TRBV3-2|NA|TRBJ1-3|NA
TGTGCCAGCAGCCATGAGGCCCTCTCTGGAAACACCATATATTTT
CASSHEALSGNTIYF
>TRBV30|NA|TRBJ1-3|NA
TGTGCCTGGAAAGGCAGGGGACCCTCTGGAAACACCATATATTTT
CAWKGRGPSGNTIYF
>TRBV11-1|once|TRBJ2-5|TRBD2
TGTGCCAGCAGCTTAGGGACTAGCGGGTTCCAAGAGACCCAGTACTTC
CASSLGTSGFQETQYF
>TRBV27|few|TRBJ2-7|NA
TGTGCCAGCAGCCCGCTGGGGAGGGGGGCCTACGAGCAGTACTTC
CASSPLGRGAYEQYF
>TRBV21-1|NA|TRBJ2-7|NA
TGTGCCAACAGCTCGGCAGGGGGCGAGCAGTACTTC
CANSSAGGEQYF
>TRBV4-1|NA|TRBJ1-1|NA
TGCGCCAGCGCCCCGAACAGGGAAATCACTGAAGCTTTCTTT
CASAPNREITEAFF
>TRBV2|NA|TRBJ2-1|NA
TGTGCCAGCAGTGGACTAAATGAGCAGTTCTTC
CASSGLNEQFF
>TRBV18|once|TRBJ1-1|NA
TGTGCCAGCTCACCAGCCCTTATGAACACTGAAGCTTTCTTT
CASSPALMNTEAFF
>TRBV11-2|NA|TRBJ1-2|NA
TGTGCCAGCAGCTTCTCGGGACTCCTCGGGGGATATGGCTACACCTTC
CASSFSGLLGGYGYTF
>TRBV28|NA|TRBJ1-3|NA
TGTGCCAGCAGTTTATGGAGCTCTGGAAACACCATATATTTT
CASSLWSSGNTIYF
>TRBV19|NA|TRBJ2-5|TRBD1
TGTGCCAGTAGACCATACCCGGGACAGGGGATGTCGAGTGGAGAGACCCAGTACTTC
CASRPYPGQGMSSGETQYF
>TRBV3-1/TRBV3-2|NA|TRBJ2-6|TRBD1
TGTGCCAGCAGCCAAAAACAGGGGGCGCCCGGGGCCAACGTCCTGACTTTC
CASSQKQGAPGANVLTF
>TRBV4-1|NA|TRBJ1-1|NA
TGCGCCAGCAGCCAAGCCGCGAGATCAGTGAACACTGAAGCTTTCTTT
CASSQAARSVNTEAFF
>TRBV9|NA|TRBJ2-6|NA
TGTGCCAGCAGCGTGGCTGGGGCCAACGTCCTGACTTTC
CASSVAGANVLTF
>TRBV7-2|NA|TRBJ2-5|TRBD2
TGTGCCAGCAGCTTATCCGTGGCGGGGGGGGAAGAGACCCAGTACTTC
CASSLSVAGGEETQYF
>TRBV6-5|NA|TRBJ1-2|NA
TGTGCCAGCAACGCAGCTTCTAACTATGGCTACACCTTC
CASNAASNYGYTF